This T cell receptor (beta chain) was sequenced in a study of cytomegalovirus exposure and HLA in healthy donors. Study results and limitations: Overall, approximately 150 TCR beta chains were annotated as cytomegalovirus-associated. In a later analysis, most CMV-associated TCR beta chains appeared HLA-restricted. Follow-up analysis later connected one missense variant in DCLRE1C with trimming of TCR beta V- and J-genes. Reports showed the classifier diagnosing cytomegalovirus status with high specificity and sensitivity.

The study ran its PCR with 60 Vbeta and 13 Jbeta primers. Clones were read by immunoSEQ multiplex PCR, and TCRdb kept only the in-frame ones, dropping some. Seen here are roughly 80,000 clones, 65% to 70% observed once, and the top ten hold approximately 7%. V lost 3 bases, J lost 0 bases, and 13 bases stayed unmatched. This CDR3 spans 18 amino acids. CDR1 and CDR2 from the germline V gene are SGDLS and YYNGEE. Sample share makes this clone medium-sized (0.01 to 0.1%). Its cognate antigen is unknown. The receptor's source is a woman aged 50 to 65 in good health and CMV-seropositive. The rearrangement joins TRBV9 to TRBJ2-7, with 9 positions matching TRBD2. The sample consisted of PBMCs. The CDR3, as DNA: TGTGCCAGCAGCGACAGCTCTCTAGCGGGGACTACCTCCTACGAGCAGTACTTC. Amino acids: CASSDSSLAGTTSYEQYF.